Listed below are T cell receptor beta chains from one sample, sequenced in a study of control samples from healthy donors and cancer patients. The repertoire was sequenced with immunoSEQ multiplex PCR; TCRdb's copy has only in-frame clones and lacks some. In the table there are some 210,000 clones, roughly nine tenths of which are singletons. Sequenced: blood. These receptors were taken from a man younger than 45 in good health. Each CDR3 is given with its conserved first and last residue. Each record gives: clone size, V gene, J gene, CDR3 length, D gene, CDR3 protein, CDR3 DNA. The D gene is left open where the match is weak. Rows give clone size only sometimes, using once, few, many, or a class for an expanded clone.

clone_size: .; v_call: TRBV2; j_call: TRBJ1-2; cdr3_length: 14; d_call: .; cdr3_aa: CASSEAPGSYGYTF; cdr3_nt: TGTGCCAGCAGTGAAGCGCCAGGGTCCTATGGCTACACCTTC
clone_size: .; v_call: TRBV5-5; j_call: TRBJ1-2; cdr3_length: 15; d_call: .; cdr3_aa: CASSFTATGNYGYTF; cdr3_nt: TGTGCCAGCAGCTTTACCGCGACGGGCAACTATGGCTACACCTTC
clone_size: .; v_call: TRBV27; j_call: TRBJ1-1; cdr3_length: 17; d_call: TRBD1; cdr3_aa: CASSFRGQGPLRAEAFF; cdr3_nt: TGTGCCAGCAGTTTCAGGGGGCAGGGCCCCTTAAGGGCTGAAGCTTTCTTT
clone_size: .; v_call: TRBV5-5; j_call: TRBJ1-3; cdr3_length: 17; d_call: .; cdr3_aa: CASSLAGLKGSGNTIYF; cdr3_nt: TGTGCCAGCAGCTTGGCCGGCCTTAAAGGCTCTGGAAACACCATATATTTT
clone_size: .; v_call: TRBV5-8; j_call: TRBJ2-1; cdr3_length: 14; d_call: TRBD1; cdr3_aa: CASSWTGGGNEQFF; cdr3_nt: TGTGCCAGCAGCTGGACAGGGGGCGGGAATGAGCAGTTCTTC
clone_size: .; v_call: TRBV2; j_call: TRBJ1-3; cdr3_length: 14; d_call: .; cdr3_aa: CATQGLRSGNTIYF; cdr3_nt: TGTGCCACCCAGGGACTACGCTCTGGAAACACCATATATTTT
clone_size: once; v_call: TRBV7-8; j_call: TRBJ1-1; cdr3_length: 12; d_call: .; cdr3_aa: CATTTGTTEAFF; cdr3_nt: TGTGCCACCACTACAGGGACCACTGAAGCTTTCTTT
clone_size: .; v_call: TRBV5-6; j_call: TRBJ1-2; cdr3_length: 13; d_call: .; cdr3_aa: CASSLIHPSGYTF; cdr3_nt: TGTGCCAGCAGCTTGATCCATCCTAGTGGCTACACCTTC
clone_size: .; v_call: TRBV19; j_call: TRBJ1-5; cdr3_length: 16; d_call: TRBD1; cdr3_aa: CASSMTGGRGNQPQHF; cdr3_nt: TGTGCCAGTAGTATGACAGGGGGCCGAGGAAATCAGCCCCAGCATTTT
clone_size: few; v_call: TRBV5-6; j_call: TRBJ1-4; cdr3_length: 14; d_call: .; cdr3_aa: CASSPGQGEEKLFF; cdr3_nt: TGTGCCAGCAGCCCTGGGCAGGGTGAGGAAAAACTGTTTTTT
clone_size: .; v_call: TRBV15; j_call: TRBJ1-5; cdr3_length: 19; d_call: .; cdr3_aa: CATSRGRQGGDNSNQPQHF; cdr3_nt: TGTGCCACCAGCAGAGGGAGGCAGGGAGGCGACAATAGCAATCAGCCCCAGCATTTT
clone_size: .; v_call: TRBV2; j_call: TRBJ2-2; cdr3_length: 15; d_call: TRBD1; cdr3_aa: CASSEGQAVYGELFF; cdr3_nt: TGTGCCAGCAGTGAGGGACAGGCGGTGTACGGGGAGCTGTTTTTT
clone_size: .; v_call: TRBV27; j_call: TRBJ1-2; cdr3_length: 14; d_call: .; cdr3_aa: CASSFSTGNYGYTF; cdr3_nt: TGTGCCAGCAGTTTCTCCACAGGGAACTATGGCTACACCTTC
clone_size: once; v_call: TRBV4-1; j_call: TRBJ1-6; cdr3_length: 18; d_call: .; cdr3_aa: CASSQDTGLVAYNSPLHF; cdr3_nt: TGCGCCAGCAGCCAAGATACAGGTCTCGTCGCCTATAATTCACCCCTCCACTTT
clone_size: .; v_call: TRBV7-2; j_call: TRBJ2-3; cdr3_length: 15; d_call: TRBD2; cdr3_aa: CASSQGLAGAGTQYF; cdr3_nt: TGTGCCAGCAGCCAGGGACTAGCGGGTGCGGGTACGCAGTATTTT
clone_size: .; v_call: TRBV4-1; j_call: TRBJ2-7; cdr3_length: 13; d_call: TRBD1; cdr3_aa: CASSQGTGGREYF; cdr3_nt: TGCGCCAGCAGCCAGGGGACAGGGGGTAGGGAGTACTTC
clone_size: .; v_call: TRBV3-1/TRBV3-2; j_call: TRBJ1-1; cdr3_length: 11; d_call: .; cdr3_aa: CASAGFSGAFF; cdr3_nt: TGTGCCAGTGCCGGATTCTCTGGGGCTTTCTTT
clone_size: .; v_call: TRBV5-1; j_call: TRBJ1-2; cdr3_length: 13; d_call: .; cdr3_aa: CASSRGRDYGYTF; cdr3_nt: TGCGCCAGCAGCCGAGGCAGGGACTATGGCTACACCTTC
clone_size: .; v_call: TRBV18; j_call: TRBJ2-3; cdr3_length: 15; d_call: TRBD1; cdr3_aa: CASSPDRGGTDTQYF; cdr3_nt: TGTGCCAGCTCACCGGACAGGGGCGGCACAGATACGCAGTATTTT
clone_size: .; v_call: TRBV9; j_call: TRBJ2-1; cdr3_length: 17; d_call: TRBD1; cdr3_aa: CASSVATMGQGVNEQFF; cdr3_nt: TGTGCCAGCAGCGTAGCTACTATGGGACAGGGGGTGAATGAGCAGTTCTTC
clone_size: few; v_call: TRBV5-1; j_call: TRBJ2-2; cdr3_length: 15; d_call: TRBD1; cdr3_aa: CASSAGTGNTGELFF; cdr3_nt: TGCGCCAGCAGCGCCGGGACAGGGAACACCGGGGAGCTGTTTTTT
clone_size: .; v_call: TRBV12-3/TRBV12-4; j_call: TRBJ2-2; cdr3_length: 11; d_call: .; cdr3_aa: CASSFLGELFF; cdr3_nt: TGTGCCAGCAGTTTTCTGGGGGAGCTGTTTTTT
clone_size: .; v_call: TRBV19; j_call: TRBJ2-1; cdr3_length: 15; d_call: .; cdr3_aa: CASRPRGSSYNEQFF; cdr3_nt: TGTGCCAGTAGGCCGAGGGGGAGCTCCTACAATGAGCAGTTCTTC
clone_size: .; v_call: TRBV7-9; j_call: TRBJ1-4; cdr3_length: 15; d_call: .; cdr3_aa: CASSRSSQRNEKLFF; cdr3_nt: TGTGCCAGCAGCCGTTCTTCACAGAGAAATGAAAAACTGTTTTTT
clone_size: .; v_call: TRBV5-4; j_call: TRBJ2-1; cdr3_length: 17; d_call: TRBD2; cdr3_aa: CASRIAGGFSSYNEQFF; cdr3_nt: TGTGCCAGCAGAATAGCGGGGGGTTTTAGCTCCTACAATGAGCAGTTCTTC
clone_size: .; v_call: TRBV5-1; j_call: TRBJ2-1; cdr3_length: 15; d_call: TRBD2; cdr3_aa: CASSSLGLAGNEQFF; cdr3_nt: TGCGCCAGCAGCTCACTAGGACTAGCAGGGAATGAGCAGTTCTTC
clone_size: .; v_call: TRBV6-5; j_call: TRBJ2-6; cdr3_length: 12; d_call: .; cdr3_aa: CATGAGANVLTF; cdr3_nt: TGTGCCACAGGGGCTGGGGCCAACGTCCTGACTTTC
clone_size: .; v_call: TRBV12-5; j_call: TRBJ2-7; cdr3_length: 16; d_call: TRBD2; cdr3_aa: CASGWGLGENSYEQYF; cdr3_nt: TGTGCTAGTGGATGGGGACTAGGGGAGAACTCCTACGAGCAGTACTTC
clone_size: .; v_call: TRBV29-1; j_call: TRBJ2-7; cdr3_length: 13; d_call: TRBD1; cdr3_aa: CSVAGTGAYEQYF; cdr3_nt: TGCAGCGTTGCCGGGACAGGAGCCTACGAGCAGTACTTC